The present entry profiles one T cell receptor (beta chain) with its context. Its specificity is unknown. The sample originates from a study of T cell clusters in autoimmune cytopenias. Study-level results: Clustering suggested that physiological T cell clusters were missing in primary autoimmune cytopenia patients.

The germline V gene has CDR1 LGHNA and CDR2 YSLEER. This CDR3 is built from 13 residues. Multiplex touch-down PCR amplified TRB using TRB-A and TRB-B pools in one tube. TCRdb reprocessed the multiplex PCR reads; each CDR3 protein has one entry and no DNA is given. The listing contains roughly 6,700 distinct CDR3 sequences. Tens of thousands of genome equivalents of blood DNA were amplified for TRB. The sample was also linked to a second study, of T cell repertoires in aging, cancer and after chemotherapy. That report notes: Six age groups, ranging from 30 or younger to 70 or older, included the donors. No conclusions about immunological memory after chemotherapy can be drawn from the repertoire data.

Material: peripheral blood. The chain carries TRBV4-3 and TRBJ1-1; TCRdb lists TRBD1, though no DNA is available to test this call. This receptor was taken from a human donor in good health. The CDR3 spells CASSQEGDTEAFF.